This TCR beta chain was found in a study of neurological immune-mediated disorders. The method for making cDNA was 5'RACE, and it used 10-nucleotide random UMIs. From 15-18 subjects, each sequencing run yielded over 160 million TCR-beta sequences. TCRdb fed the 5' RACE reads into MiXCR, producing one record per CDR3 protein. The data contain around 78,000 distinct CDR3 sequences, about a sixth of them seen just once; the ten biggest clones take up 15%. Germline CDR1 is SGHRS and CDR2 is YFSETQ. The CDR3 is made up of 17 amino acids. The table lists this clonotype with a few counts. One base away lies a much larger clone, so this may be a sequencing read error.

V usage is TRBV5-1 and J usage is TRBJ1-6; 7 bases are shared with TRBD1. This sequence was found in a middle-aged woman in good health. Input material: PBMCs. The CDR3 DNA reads TGCGCCAGCAGCTTGGCGACAGGGTCGAACTATAATTCACCCTTCCACTTT. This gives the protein CASSLATGSNYNSPFHF.